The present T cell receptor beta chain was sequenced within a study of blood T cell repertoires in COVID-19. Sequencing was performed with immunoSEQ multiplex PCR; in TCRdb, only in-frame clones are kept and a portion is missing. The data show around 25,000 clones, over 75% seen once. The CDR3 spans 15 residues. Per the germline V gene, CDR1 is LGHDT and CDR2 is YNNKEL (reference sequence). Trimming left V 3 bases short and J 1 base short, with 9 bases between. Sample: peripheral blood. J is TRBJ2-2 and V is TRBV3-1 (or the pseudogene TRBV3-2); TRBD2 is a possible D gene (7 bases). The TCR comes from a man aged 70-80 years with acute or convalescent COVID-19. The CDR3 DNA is TGTGCCAGCAGCCACGGGGGGCTGAACACCGGGGAGCTGTTTTTT. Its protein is CASSHGGLNTGELFF.